Detailed here is one T cell receptor beta chain. This sample is part of a study of blood T cell repertoires in COVID-19. Looking at the study overall: Sites in the United States, Italy and Spain provided acute and convalescent COVID-19 samples.

Those enrolled in Seattle joined during active infection and were followed longitudinally afterward. Under the authors' procedure: Nucleated cell number was recorded as an estimate derived from reference gene primer amplification. TCRdb keeps only in-frame clones here, not all; method: immunoSEQ multiplex PCR. From that table come the V and J calls and clone size; the DNA was used to work out D and trimming. The data hold around 80,000 clones, with less than 90% observed a single time. The material sequenced was peripheral blood. The TCR sequence derives from a man over 45 with COVID-19, enrolled during active disease.

The CDR3 spells CASSSTARGNEQFF. CDR3 nucleotides: TGTGCCAGCAGCTCAACAGCCCGGGGAAATGAGCAGTTCTTC. The chain uses TRBV7-2 and TRBJ2-1; TRBD2 might be the D (5 bases). The CDR3 spans 14 residues. V lost 4 bases, J lost 7 bases, and 14 bases lay in between. The germline V gene has CDR1 SGHTA and CDR2 FQGNSA.